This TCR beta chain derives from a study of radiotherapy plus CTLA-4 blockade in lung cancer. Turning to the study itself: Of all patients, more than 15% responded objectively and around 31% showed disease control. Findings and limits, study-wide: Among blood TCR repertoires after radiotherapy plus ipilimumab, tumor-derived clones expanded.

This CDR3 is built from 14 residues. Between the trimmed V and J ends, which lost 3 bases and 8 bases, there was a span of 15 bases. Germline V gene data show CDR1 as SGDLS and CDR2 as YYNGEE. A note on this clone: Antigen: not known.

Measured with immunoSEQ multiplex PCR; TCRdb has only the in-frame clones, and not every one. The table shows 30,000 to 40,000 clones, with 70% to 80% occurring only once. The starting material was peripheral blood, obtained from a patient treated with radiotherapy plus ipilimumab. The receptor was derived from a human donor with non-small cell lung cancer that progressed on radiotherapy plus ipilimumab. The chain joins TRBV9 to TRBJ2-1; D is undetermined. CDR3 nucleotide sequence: TGTGCCAGCAGCGGAAGCTCCCGGGCCGATGAGCAGTTCTTC. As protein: CASSGSSRADEQFF.